The rows below give T cell receptor beta chains drawn from one sample of a study of blood T cell repertoires in COVID-19. Produced via immunoSEQ multiplex PCR; TCRdb's table is partial and in-frame only. The repertoire holds about 34,000 clones, 75% to 95% seen once, with about 5.5% in the top ten. The material sequenced was peripheral blood. Source of these receptors: a woman of 80 years or more with acute or convalescent COVID-19. CDR3s include the opening cysteine and the closing phenylalanine or tryptophan. The D gene is left open where the match is weak. Not every row has a clone size; where given, it reads once, few, many or a size class.

>TRBJ1-1|TRBV6-5|NA|NA
CASSYRPGTEAFF
TGTGCCAGCAGTTACAGGCCCGGGACTGAAGCTTTCTTT
>TRBJ2-3|TRBV5-4|NA|NA
CASSDRVGGGGDTQYF
TGTGCCAGCAGCGATCGGGTTGGCGGGGGCGGAGATACGCAGTATTTT
>TRBJ2-7|TRBV5-1|NA|TRBD1
CASSVDRAREQYF
TGCGCCAGCAGCGTGGACAGGGCCCGCGAGCAGTACTTC
>TRBJ2-2|TRBV19|once|NA
CASRPPAVRSGELFF
TGTGCCAGTAGGCCCCCGGCGGTAAGGTCCGGGGAGCTGTTTTTT
>TRBJ2-1|TRBV29-1|NA|NA
CSLRELNNEQFF
TGCAGCCTGAGGGAGCTGAACAATGAGCAGTTCTTC
>TRBJ2-5|TRBV30|once|TRBD2
CAWIGTTETQYF
TGTGCCTGGATAGGGACTACCGAGACCCAGTACTTC
>TRBJ2-5|TRBV29-1|NA|NA
CSVVGLRGHQETQYF
TGCAGCGTTGTAGGTCTGCGAGGCCACCAAGAGACCCAGTACTTC
>TRBJ2-7|TRBV11-2|NA|NA
CASSLVQGVGEQYF
TGTGCCAGCAGCTTAGTGCAGGGTGTCGGCGAGCAGTACTTC
>TRBJ2-2|TRBV25-1|NA|TRBD2
CASSEWEGRTGELFF
TGTGCCAGCAGTGAATGGGAGGGGAGAACCGGGGAGCTGTTTTTT
>TRBJ2-5|TRBV5-3|NA|NA
CARSLVRRVGGDQETQYF
TGTGCCAGAAGCTTGGTTAGGAGGGTCGGAGGGGATCAAGAGACCCAGTACTTC
>TRBJ2-5|TRBV4-1|NA|TRBD1
CASSPGTGGWGQETQYF
TGCGCCAGCAGCCCAGGGACAGGGGGCTGGGGGCAAGAGACCCAGTACTTC
>TRBJ1-1|TRBV4-3|once|NA
CASSQVGAEAFF
TGCGCCAGCAGCCAAGTCGGGGCTGAAGCTTTCTTT
>TRBJ2-3|TRBV5-8|NA|NA
CASTLGRGRYDTQYF
TGTGCCAGCACCCTGGGCAGGGGCCGGTACGATACGCAGTATTTT
>TRBJ1-2|TRBV2|NA|TRBD1
CASSSGTGVFYGYTF
TGTGCCAGCAGCTCCGGGACAGGGGTCTTCTATGGCTACACCTTC
>TRBJ1-5|TRBV3-1/TRBV3-2|NA|NA
CASSQDARRGQPQHF
TGTGCCAGCAGCCAAGATGCCCGCCGGGGGCAGCCCCAGCATTTT
>TRBJ2-1|TRBV5-4|NA|NA
CASSLGGAFVHEQFF
TGTGCCAGCAGCTTAGGGGGGGCCTTTGTTCATGAGCAGTTCTTC
>TRBJ1-2|TRBV2|NA|NA
CASSGQGSYGYTF
TGTGCCAGCAGTGGGCAGGGTTCCTATGGCTACACCTTC
>TRBJ1-3|TRBV7-9|NA|NA
CASSRGLGNTIYF
TGTGCCAGCAGCCGTGGACTCGGAAACACCATATATTTT
>TRBJ1-4|TRBV6-5|NA|NA
CASSYSSATNEKLFF
TGTGCCAGCAGTTACTCTTCTGCAACTAATGAAAAACTGTTTTTT
>TRBJ1-3|TRBV6-1|NA|NA
CASSEGTVGNTIYF
TGTGCCAGCAGTGAAGGGACAGTTGGAAACACCATATATTTT
>TRBJ2-1|TRBV27|NA|TRBD2
CASSFLGVAGRNEQFF
TGTGCCAGCAGTTTCTTAGGGGTAGCGGGGCGCAATGAGCAGTTCTTC
>TRBJ2-3|TRBV5-1|once|TRBD2
CASRTSGGGDTQYF
TGCGCCAGCAGGACTAGCGGGGGCGGAGATACGCAGTATTTT
>TRBJ1-2|TRBV9|NA|TRBD1
CASSGGAGGKTRIYGYTF
TGTGCCAGCAGTGGTGGGGCAGGGGGCAAAACTCGTATCTATGGCTACACCTTC
>TRBJ1-3|TRBV6-1|NA|NA
CASSELASGNTIYF
TGTGCCAGCAGTGAACTGGCCTCTGGAAACACCATATATTTT
>TRBJ2-5|TRBV4-3|once|NA
CASSQVGGRGETQYF
TGCGCCAGCAGCCAAGTCGGGGGGCGCGGGGAGACCCAGTACTTC
>TRBJ1-1|TRBV3-1/TRBV3-2|NA|TRBD1
CASSPLDRGRDSGNTEAFF
TGTGCCAGCAGCCCCCTGGACAGGGGGCGGGATTCTGGTAACACTGAAGCTTTCTTT
>TRBJ1-2|TRBV19|few|TRBD1
CASSPGGDRPLYGYTF
TGTGCCAGTAGCCCAGGGGGGGACAGGCCCCTCTATGGCTACACCTTC
>TRBJ2-1|TRBV15|NA|NA
CATSRGAGSSSYNEQFF
TGTGCCACCAGCCGCGGGGCGGGATCAAGCTCCTACAATGAGCAGTTCTTC
>TRBJ1-1|TRBV7-9|NA|NA
CASSLQGWTEAFF
TGTGCCAGCAGCTTACAGGGGTGGACTGAAGCTTTCTTT
>TRBJ1-3|TRBV2|once|NA
CATGASGNTIYF
TGTGCCACGGGAGCCTCTGGAAACACCATATATTTT
>TRBJ1-1|TRBV7-9|NA|TRBD1
CASLPDRGSLRYTEAFF
TGTGCCAGCCTCCCGGACAGGGGGAGTCTACGATACACTGAAGCTTTCTTT
>TRBJ2-1|TRBV5-1|NA|NA
CASSLALGGAYNEQFF
TGCGCCAGCAGCTTGGCTCTGGGGGGTGCCTACAATGAGCAGTTCTTC
>TRBJ1-1|TRBV7-9|NA|TRBD1
CASSLGQGDTEAFF
TGTGCCAGCAGCCTGGGACAGGGGGACACTGAAGCTTTCTTT
>TRBJ1-2|TRBV5-1|NA|TRBD1
CASSSTGGGYGYTF
TGCGCCAGCAGCTCGACAGGGGGAGGGTATGGCTACACCTTC
>TRBJ1-6|TRBV12-5|NA|TRBD1
CASGSGQGTYNSPLHF
TGTGCTAGTGGTTCGGGACAGGGGACCTATAATTCACCCCTCCACTTT
>TRBJ2-1|TRBV7-3|NA|NA
CASSKQGGNNVEQFF
TGTGCCAGCAGCAAACAGGGAGGGAACAATGTTGAGCAGTTCTTC
>TRBJ1-4|TRBV19|once|NA
CASSMQWSGEKLFF
TGTGCCAGTAGTATGCAGTGGAGTGGTGAAAAACTGTTTTTT
>TRBJ1-4|TRBV12-5|once|NA
CASGTGTNEKLFF
TGTGCTAGTGGCACCGGGACAAATGAAAAACTGTTTTTT
>TRBJ1-2|TRBV10-3|NA|NA
CAISDRVDYGYTF
TGTGCCATCAGTGACAGGGTAGACTATGGCTACACCTTC
>TRBJ1-4|TRBV15|NA|NA
CATSRGDVGAGEKLFF
TGTGCCACCAGCAGAGGGGATGTGGGGGCTGGAGAAAAACTGTTTTTT
>TRBJ2-5|TRBV3-1/TRBV3-2|NA|TRBD2
CASSRGTTQETQYF
TGTGCCAGCAGCCGAGGGACTACACAAGAGACCCAGTACTTC